The rows below give T cell receptor beta chains drawn from one sample of a study of T cells in Graves' hyperthyroidism and ophthalmopathy. TCRdb reanalysed the multiplex PCR reads using MiXCR and keeps one entry per CDR3 protein. The repertoire consists of around 350,000 distinct CDR3 sequences, with about 18% occurring once and the leading ten covering 3.7%. Sequencing was performed on blood. These receptors came from a woman aged 18-29 years with Graves' hyperthyroidism. Both conserved end residues are part of each CDR3. The D gene is left open where the match is weak. The size field reads once, few, many, or a class for an expanded clone.

j_call d_call clone_size v_call cdr3_aa cdr3_nt
TRBJ1-1 - many TRBV6-5 CASSSKPYTEAFF TGTGCCAGCAGTTCCAAACCTTACACTGAAGCTTTCTTT
TRBJ2-5 TRBD2 many TRBV4-1 CASSPGTSGGIQETQYF TGCGCCAGCAGCCCCGGGACTAGCGGGGGGATTCAAGAGACCCAGTACTTC
TRBJ2-7 - many TRBV6-1 CASSESQGHSYEQYF TGTGCCAGCAGTGAAAGTCAGGGGCATTCCTACGAGCAGTACTTC
TRBJ1-1 TRBD1 many TRBV12-3/TRBV12-4 CASSTQGRTEAFF TGTGCCAGCAGTACACAGGGGAGGACTGAAGCTTTCTTT
TRBJ2-2 - many TRBV12-3/TRBV12-4 CASSLARAAGELFF TGTGCCAGCAGTTTAGCGCGTGCAGCCGGGGAGCTGTTTTTT
TRBJ1-1 - many TRBV30 CAWSWGGMNTEAFF TGTGCCTGGAGTTGGGGGGGAATGAACACTGAAGCTTTCTTT
TRBJ1-1 - many TRBV7-8 CASSLALPQANTEAFF TGTGCCAGCAGCTTAGCTTTGCCACAGGCAAACACTGAAGCTTTCTTT
TRBJ1-5 TRBD1 many TRBV6-4 CASRLAGTGIIDQPQHF TGTGCCAGCAGACTCGCCGGGACAGGAATAATTGATCAGCCCCAGCATTTT
TRBJ1-2 TRBD1 many TRBV2 CATIPTGGVGYTF TGTGCCACCATCCCGACAGGGGGAGTTGGCTACACCTTC
TRBJ1-1 TRBD1 many TRBV28 CASSPRAGGNTEAFF TGTGCCAGCAGTCCCCGGGCAGGGGGGAACACTGAAGCTTTCTTT